This T cell receptor (beta chain) was sequenced in a study of CD8 T cells in Susac syndrome. Study-level findings and limits: Individuals included in the TCR sequencing and HLA analysis were acknowledged by the study to be relatively few in number.

Worth noting for this clonotype: Its antigen is currently unknown.

It was treatment-naive patients with stable or active relapsing-remitting disease who made up the multiple sclerosis controls. FACS enriched CD8+ TEMRA cells, while bulk CD8+ and CD4+ were negatively isolated. V was cut by 5 bases and J by 3 bases, with 14 bases left in between. Germline CDR1 and CDR2: SEHNR and FQNEAQ (reference sequence). The CDR3 runs 15 residues. About 0.5 to 1 ug RNA was reverse transcribed with random hexamers. With immunoSEQ multiplex PCR, TCR beta CDR3 was amplified across 54 Vbeta and 13 Jbeta. Via MiXCR, TCRdb re-called the immunoSEQ multiplex PCR reads, giving one row per CDR3 protein. The table shows approximately 150,000 distinct CDR3 sequences, with roughly 95% occurring only once.

The source material was CD4+ T cells from PBMCs. V and J are TRBV7-9 and TRBJ2-1; tentative D call: TRBD2 (6 bases). The clonotype originates from a human donor with multiple sclerosis. As DNA, the CDR3 is TGTGCCAGCAGCCCCCGTGGTAGCGGCTACAATGAGCAGTTCTTC. Protein: CASSPRGSGYNEQFF.